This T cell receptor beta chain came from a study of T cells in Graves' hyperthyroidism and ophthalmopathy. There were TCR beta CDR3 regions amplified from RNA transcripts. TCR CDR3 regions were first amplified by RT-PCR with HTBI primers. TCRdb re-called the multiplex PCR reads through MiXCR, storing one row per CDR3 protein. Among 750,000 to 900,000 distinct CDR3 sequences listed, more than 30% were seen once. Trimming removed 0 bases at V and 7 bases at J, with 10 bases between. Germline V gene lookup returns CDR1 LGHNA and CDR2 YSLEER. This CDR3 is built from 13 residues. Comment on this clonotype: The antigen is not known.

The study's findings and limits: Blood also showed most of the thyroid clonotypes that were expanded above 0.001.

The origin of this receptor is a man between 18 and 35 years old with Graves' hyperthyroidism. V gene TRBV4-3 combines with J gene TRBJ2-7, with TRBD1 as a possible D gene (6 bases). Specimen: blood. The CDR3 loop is CASSQEIRGEQYF. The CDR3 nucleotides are TGCGCCAGCAGCCAAGAAATAAGGGGGGAGCAGTACTTC.